The 15 T cell receptor beta chains presented below share a single source sample, sequenced in a study of T-cell reconstitution after alpha-beta-depleted transplantation in children. A library of TCRbeta sequences, prepared with unique molecular identifiers, was generated. MiXCR, run by TCRdb on the PCR reads, gives a single entry per CDR3 protein. The repertoire includes some 87,000 distinct CDR3 sequences, 15% of them detected once, and 15% to 20% sits in the top ten. The sample in question was PBMCs, mostly from graft donor cells, obtained 180 days after TCRalphabeta/CD19-depleted stem cell transplant. These receptors all come from a male patient aged 2 to 9 who had a stem cell transplant for acute lymphoblastic leukemia, so the T cells may come from the graft donor.

This chain joins TRBV27 and TRBJ2-2; TRBD2 is a possible D gene (5 bases). The germline V gene encodes CDR1 MNHEY and CDR2 SMNVEV (reference sequence). V lost 6 bases and J lost 6, with 14 bases in between. The CDR3 is 14 residues long. The CDR3 region has the DNA TGTGCCAGCAGCCCCGGGAACCGCCCCGGGGAGCTGTTTTTT. This translates into CASSPGNRPGELFF.

The rearrangement joins TRBV7-2 to TRBJ2-5, with TRBD2 identical over 8 bases. Germline trimming cut 1 base from V and 3 bases from J; bases unmatched to any gene: 1. The CDR3 covers 14 residues. Germline CDR1 SGHTA, CDR2 FQGNSA. CDR3 sequence (DNA): TGTGCCAGCAGCTTAGTTAGCGGGGAAGAGACCCAGTACTTC. As protein: CASSLVSGEETQYF.

The V call is TRBV5-1, the J call TRBJ1-1; D perhaps matches TRBD1 (6 bases). V lost 2 bases to trimming and J lost 0 bases, with 14 bases between them. The CDR3 is 16 residues long. Germline V gene data show CDR1 as SGHRS and CDR2 as YFSETQ. Here the CDR3 reads CASSFGGQPMNTEAFF. DNA of the CDR3: TGCGCCAGCAGCTTCGGCGGACAGCCCATGAACACTGAAGCTTTCTTT.

This clonotype appeared many times. This chain joins TRBV7-2 and TRBJ2-7, with D tentatively TRBD2 (6 bases). The germline V gene has CDR1 SGHTA and CDR2 FQGNSA. This CDR3 is built from 14 residues. Trimming took 3 bases from V and 6 from J, leaving 15 bases between them. The CDR3 DNA reads as TGTGCCAGCAGCTTGGGACTGGCCGGGGGCGAGCAGTACTTC. Translation gives CASSLGLAGGEQYF.

V usage is TRBV7-9 and J usage is TRBJ2-3, with 9 positions matching TRBD1. V lost 5 bases to trimming and J lost 2 bases; unmatched junction nucleotides: 5. Germline CDR1 reads SEHNR; CDR2 reads FQNEAQ (reference sequence). There are 15 residues in the CDR3. CDR3 region: CASSARDRATDTQYF. The CDR3 nucleotides read TGTGCCAGCAGCGCCCGGGACAGGGCCACAGATACGCAGTATTTT.

The chain carries TRBV6-2 or TRBV6-3 and TRBJ2-1, with D perhaps matching TRBD1 (5 bases). The germline V and J ends were trimmed by 2 bases and 3 bases, with 8 bases remaining between them. CDR3 size: 14 residues. The germline V gene has CDR1 MNHEY and CDR2 SVGEGT. Here the CDR3 reads CASSYGDSYNEQFF. For the CDR3, the DNA is TGTGCCAGCAGTTACGGAGACAGCTACAATGAGCAGTTCTTC.

This clonotype came up once. The chain links TRBV14 to TRBJ2-7, with D hard to call. Trimming cost V 2 bases and J 7 bases, with 6 bases left between them. Per the germline V gene, CDR1 is SGHDN and CDR2 is FVKESK. The CDR3 loop spans 11 amino acids. The CDR3 coding sequence is TGTGCCAGCAGCCAATTCCAAGAGCAGTACTTC. It yields the protein CASSQFQEQYF.

This clonotype turned up a few times. This chain connects TRBV5-1 to TRBJ2-5, with 7 positions matching TRBD1. Germline CDR1 reads SGHRS; CDR2 reads YFSETQ. V dropped 4 bases and J dropped 5; count of bases not matched to a gene: 11. This CDR3 contains 15 residues. The CDR3 sequence: CASSRQGRIDETQYF. Written as DNA, the CDR3 is TGCGCCAGCAGCCGACAGGGACGGATCGACGAGACCCAGTACTTC.

The chain links TRBV15 to TRBJ2-7; no clear D gene. V was shortened by 0 bases and J by 2 bases, with 11 bases between the two germline ends. Per germline, CDR1 LNHNV and CDR2 YYDKDF (reference sequence). This CDR3 spans 15 amino acids. The CDR3 is CATSREGSLAYEQYF. Written as DNA, the CDR3 is TGTGCCACCAGCAGAGAGGGATCGTTAGCCTACGAGCAGTACTTC.

With respect to this clonotype: A much bigger clone sits one base away, suggesting this may be a read error. V usage is TRBV11-2 and J usage is TRBJ2-7; D is unclear. With 3 bases removed from V and 0 bases from J, the gap between germline ends came to 3 bases. Looked up from germline, CDR1 is SGHAT and CDR2 is FQNNGV. The CDR3 is 12 amino acids. DNA of the CDR3: TGTGCCAGCAGCTTCAGCTCCTACGAGCAGTACTTC. It yields the protein CASSFSSYEQYF.

The chain uses TRBV5-1 and TRBJ2-1; 13 bases are shared with TRBD2. Germline V gives CDR1 SGHRS, CDR2 YFSETQ. The CDR3 length is 16 residues. Unmatched junction bases numbered 10, after V lost 4 bases and J lost 9 bases. The CDR3 nucleotides read TGCGCCAGCAGCCTCCAACTAGCGGGGGGGCCGGGTGAGCAGTTCTTC. It codes for CASSLQLAGGPGEQFF.

The rearrangement uses TRBV18 and TRBJ2-7, with D maybe TRBD2 (5 bases). The ends were cut back, 3 bases at V and 0 bases at J, with 12 bases in the middle. Germline loops: CDR1 KGHSH, CDR2 LQKENI. The length of the CDR3 is 15 residues. The CDR3 sequence: CASSPGISSSYEQYF. Written as DNA, the CDR3 is TGTGCCAGCTCACCCGGGATTTCGAGCTCCTACGAGCAGTACTTC.

This clonotype was picked up a small number of times. V and J are TRBV7-2 and TRBJ2-7; D is unresolved. Trimming shortened V by 0 bases and J by 0 bases, and 12 bases separated the two germline ends. The CDR3 is made up of 16 amino acids. Germline assignment: CDR1 SGHTA and CDR2 FQGNSA. Here the CDR3 reads CASSLAGSLASYEQYF. The CDR3 DNA reads as TGTGCCAGCAGCTTAGCGGGATCCCTGGCCTCCTACGAGCAGTACTTC.

V is TRBV10-3 and J is TRBJ2-2, with 12 bases that match TRBD2. V gave up 5 bases and J gave up 0 bases; unmatched junction bases: 4. Germline lookup yields CDR1 ENHRY and CDR2 SYGVKD. This CDR3 spans 17 amino acids. The CDR3 sequence is CAISRGLAGTNTGELFF. The CDR3 DNA is TGTGCCATCAGTCGCGGACTAGCGGGGACGAACACCGGGGAGCTGTTTTTT.

This clonotype was seen only a few times. This rearrangement joins TRBV10-2 to TRBJ2-1, with TRBD2 as a possible D gene (7 bases). The CDR3 has 11 amino acids. V was cut by 8 bases and J by 9 bases, with 11 bases left in between. CDR1 and CDR2 (germline): WSHSY, SAAADI. The CDR3 bases are TGCGCCAGCGGGGGGGGCCCTGAGCAGTTCTTC. Translating it yields CASGGGPEQFF.